The T cell receptor (beta chain) under discussion was sequenced for a study of human T cells and chemical hapten exposure. In the study overall: Read at 6 days, the patch tests placed 0.01% DPC on the upper back.

Study-wide points: Donors' alopecia may make their immune response differ from healthy people's. Clustering by CDR3 similarity yielded significantly more large clusters from expanded TCRs than controls.

One entry per CDR3 protein, called by TCRdb with MiXCR from the RACE reads. The sample lists around 56,000 distinct CDR3 sequences, approximately 10% seen once, with around 10% in the top ten. Germline values: CDR1 PRHDT, CDR2 FYEKMQ (reference sequence). Deletions cut 0 bases from V and 3 bases from J, with 5 bases between. The CDR3 runs 14 residues. In its sample, this clonotype was seen many times. The antigen is undetermined. Time point indicated: pre-sensitization, week 0. Treatment reported: therapeutic diphenylcyclopropenone sensitization with weekly scalp DPC. The sample was whole blood, taken in connection with sensitization to the hapten diphenylcyclopropenone (DPC). This receptor was taken from a man aged 35 to 55 with alopecia areata. Some clones in this sample may be carry-over from other donors' samples. The V call is TRBV13, the J call TRBJ2-2; D remains ambiguous. CDR3 region: CASSLGRHTGELFF. CDR3 bases: TGTGCCAGCAGCTTAGGAAGGCACACCGGGGAGCTGTTTTTT.